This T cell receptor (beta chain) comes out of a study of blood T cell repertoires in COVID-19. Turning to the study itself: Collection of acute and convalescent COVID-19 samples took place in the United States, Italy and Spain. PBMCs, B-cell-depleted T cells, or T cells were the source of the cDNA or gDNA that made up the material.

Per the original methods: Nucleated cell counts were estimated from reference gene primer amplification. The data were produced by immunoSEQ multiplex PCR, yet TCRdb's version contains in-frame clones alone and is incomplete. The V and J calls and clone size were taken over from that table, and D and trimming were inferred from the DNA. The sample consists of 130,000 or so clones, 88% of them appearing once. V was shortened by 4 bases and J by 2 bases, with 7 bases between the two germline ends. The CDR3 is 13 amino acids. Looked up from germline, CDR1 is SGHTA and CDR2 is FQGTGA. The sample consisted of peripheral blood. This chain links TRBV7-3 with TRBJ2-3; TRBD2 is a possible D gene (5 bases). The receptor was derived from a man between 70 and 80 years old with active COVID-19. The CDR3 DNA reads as TGTGCCAGCAGCTCGGAGGACACAGATACGCAGTATTTT. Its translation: CASSSEDTDTQYF. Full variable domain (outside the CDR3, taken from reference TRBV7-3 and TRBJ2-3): GAGVSQTPSNKVTEKGKYVELRCDPISGHTALYWYRQSLGQGPEFLIYFQGTGAADDSGLPNDRFFAVRPEGSVSTLKIQRTERGDSAVYLCASSSEDTDTQYFGPGTRLTVL.